The 22 T cell receptor beta chains given below trace back to one sample, sequenced in a study of T cell responses to AZD1222 COVID-19 vaccine. TCRdb keeps only in-frame clones here, not all; method: immunoSEQ multiplex PCR. The top ten hold 1.3% of the sample, which has 150,000 to 200,000 clones, around 93% seen once. This material consisted of peripheral blood, taken on day 0 of AZD1222 vaccination. The receptor source for this set is an adult in good health.

This clone was detected once. V usage is TRBV7-9 and J usage is TRBJ1-6; 7 nucleotides match TRBD1. Trimming cost V 3 bases and J 0 bases; bases outside gene matches: 2. The V gene's germline CDR1 is SEHNR and CDR2 FQNEAQ (reference sequence). The CDR3 is 16 residues long. The CDR3 DNA follows: TGTGCCAGCAGCTTGACAGGGAGCTCCTATAATTCACCCCTCCACTTT. This sequence encodes CASSLTGSSYNSPLHF.

The chain combines TRBV19 with TRBJ1-2; a weak D match, TRBD1 (5 bases). Germline V CDR1 and CDR2: LNHDA, SQIVND (reference sequence). The CDR3 sequence is 16 residues long. Trimming took 4 bases from V and 14 from J, leaving 29 bases between them. The chain's CDR3 is CASSTPGGAASQARTF. The CDR3, as DNA: TGTGCCAGTAGTACCCCGGGTGGGGCCGCCTCTCAGGCGCGTACCTTC. The full variable domain, completed using reference TRBV19 and TRBJ1-2, is DGGITQSPKYLFRKEGQNVTLSCEQNLNHDAMYWYRQDPGQGLRLIYYSQIVNDFQKGDIAEGYSVSREKKESFPLTVTSAQKNPTAFYLCASSTPGGAASQARTFGSGTRLTVV.

CDR3 sequence reads: CASSLPGRGKGRGEKLFF. The CDR3 nucleotides are TGTGCCAGCAGCTTACCAGGCAGGGGCAAGGGCAGAGGGGAAAAACTGTTTTTT. The chain uses TRBV7-2 and TRBJ1-4; TRBD1 is a possible D gene (6 bases). V lost 2 bases, J lost 8 bases, and 24 bases lay in between. This CDR3 is built from 18 residues. Germline CDR1 SGHTA, CDR2 FQGNSA.

V is TRBV6-5 and J is TRBJ1-4; 10 bases agree with TRBD1. The CDR3 has 13 residues. V lost 6 bases and J lost 8; bases outside the gene matches: 3. Germline CDR1 reads MNHEY; CDR2 reads SVGAGI. The CDR3: CASSRDRGEKLFF. The DNA of the CDR3 is TGTGCCAGCAGCAGGGACAGGGGAGAAAAACTGTTTTTT.

The chain couples TRBV3-1 (or the pseudogene TRBV3-2) to TRBJ2-1; D assignment may be TRBD1 or TRBD2 (5 bases each). Germline V CDR1 and CDR2: LGHDT, YNNKEL (reference sequence). The CDR3 totals 13 residues. The V gene lost 3 bases and the J gene lost 10 bases, with 13 bases spanning the gap. CDR3 sequence (DNA): TGTGCCAGCAGCCACCGTAGTTGGGGGGAGCAGTTCTTC. It codes for CASSHRSWGEQFF.

The genes are TRBV7-9 and TRBJ1-2; D might be TRBD1 (5 bases). The CDR3 extends over 15 amino acids. Looked up from germline, CDR1 is SEHNR and CDR2 is FQNEAQ (reference sequence). The V and J ends lost 1 base and 3 bases respectively, with 12 bases between them. The CDR3 sequence: CASSLGGVAHYGYTF. The CDR3 nucleotides are TGTGCCAGCAGCTTAGGGGGGGTTGCTCACTATGGCTACACCTTC.

The rearrangement uses TRBV3-1 (or the pseudogene TRBV3-2) and TRBJ1-1, with a weak D call TRBD1 (6 bases). V was trimmed by 4 bases and J by 4 bases, leaving 13 bases between them. This CDR3 is built from 14 residues. Per germline, CDR1 LGHDT and CDR2 YNNKEL (reference sequence). The CDR3 is CASSPQGRVTEAFF. The CDR3 DNA is TGTGCCAGCAGCCCTCAGGGGAGGGTCACTGAAGCTTTCTTT.

The CDR3 sequence: CATSGNRVGTGELFF. The CDR3 DNA is TGTGCCACCAGCGGGAACAGGGTAGGGACCGGGGAGCTGTTTTTT. The V call is TRBV15, the J call TRBJ2-2, with a tentative D call TRBD1 (6 bases). The CDR3 runs to 15 residues. Germline assignment: CDR1 LNHNV and CDR2 YYDKDF (reference sequence). The germline V and J ends were trimmed by 5 bases and 5 bases, with 15 bases remaining between them.

V and J are TRBV4-2 and TRBJ2-1; 8 bases match TRBD2. The J segment lost 6 bases and the V segment lost 1 base, leaving 8 bases of the junction unmatched. This CDR3 has 16 amino acids. Germline CDR1 LGHNA, CDR2 YNFKEQ. CDR3 nucleotides: TGTGCCAGCAGCCAAGGGGCGGCTAGCGGGCCCAATGAGCAGTTCTTC. This sequence encodes CASSQGAASGPNEQFF.

This clone was recorded only once. The genes are TRBV4-3 and TRBJ2-7; D may correspond to TRBD1 or TRBD2 (5 bases each). CDR1 is LGHNA, CDR2 YSLEER, per germline. This CDR3 spans 18 amino acids. V dropped 4 bases and J dropped 0 bases, with 22 bases sitting between them. CDR3 in DNA: TGCGCCAGCAGCCGCCGAAACTCCGGGACGGGGAGCTCCTACGAGCAGTACTTC. It yields the protein CASSRRNSGTGSSYEQYF.

This clone occurred once. The CDR3, as DNA: TGTGCCTGGACAGGAGGGAACACTGAAGCTTTCTTT. Protein product: CAWTGGNTEAFF. The V gene is TRBV30, the J gene TRBJ1-1; D gene unclear. The V end lost 4 bases, the J end lost 1 base, and 7 bases lay between the germline ends. CDR1 GTSNPN and CDR2 SVGIG come from the germline V gene (reference sequence). The CDR3 spans 12 residues.

This chain connects TRBV10-3 to TRBJ2-2; D is unclear. With 10 bases removed from V and 4 bases from J, the gap between germline ends came to 10 bases. This CDR3 has 12 amino acids. Germline V CDR1 and CDR2: ENHRY, SYGVKD. CDR3 in amino acids: CATAQITGELFF. CDR3 nucleotides: TGTGCCACCGCACAGATCACCGGGGAGCTGTTTTTT.

This clone was seen a handful of times. V and J are TRBV6-5 and TRBJ2-7; perhaps TRBD2 as D (6 bases). Trimming took off 5 bases at V and 12 bases at J, with 17 bases between the two ends. The CDR3 loop spans 12 amino acids. CDR1 is MNHEY, CDR2 SVGAGI, per germline. The CDR3 protein is CASSPTSKGLYF. The CDR3 DNA reads as TGTGCCAGCAGTCCTACTAGCAAGGGTTTGTACTTC.

The J gene is TRBJ2-1, the V gene TRBV9; possibly TRBD1 or TRBD2 for D (7 bases each). This CDR3 region has 14 residues. Germline-derived CDR1 and CDR2 are SGDLS and YYNGEE. The ends were cut back, 4 bases at V and 7 bases at J, with 15 bases in the middle. The CDR3 DNA sequence: TGTGCCAGCAGCTCAGGGGGGGGCCGGAATGAGCAGTTCTTC. This sequence encodes CASSSGGGRNEQFF. Together with reference TRBV9 and TRBJ2-1, the CDR3 gives the full variable domain: DSGVTQTPKHLITATGQRVTLRCSPRSGDLSVYWYQQSLDQGLQFLIQYYNGEERAKGNILERFSAQQFPDLHSELNLSSLELGDSALYFCASSSGGGRNEQFFGPGTRLTVL.

The V and J genes are TRBV6-2 or TRBV6-3 and TRBJ2-7; D is unresolved. The length of the CDR3 is 11 residues. Germline CDR1 is MNHEY and CDR2 is SVGEGT. V lost 2 bases and J 6 bases, leaving 5 bases between the germline ends. CDR3 in amino acids: CASSYQSEQYF. The DNA for the CDR3 is TGTGCCAGCAGTTACCAGAGCGAGCAGTACTTC.

J is TRBJ1-6 and V is TRBV5-1; D gene uncertain. Germline CDR1 SGHRS, CDR2 YFSETQ. This CDR3 spans 15 amino acids. Trimming removed 0 bases from V and 4 bases from J, with 8 bases in between. The CDR3 DNA follows: TGCGCCAGCAGCTTGGGTCAGACGTATAATTCACCCCTCCACTTT. This translates into CASSLGQTYNSPLHF.

This chain connects TRBV4-1 to TRBJ2-7, with D possibly being TRBD1 or TRBD2 (7 bases each). V shed 4 bases and J shed 3 bases, with 16 bases lying between them. The CDR3 covers 15 residues. Germline V CDR1 and CDR2: MGHRA, YSYEKL. CDR3 nucleotide sequence: TGCGCCAGCAGCCCGGGGGGACAGACCCTCTACGAGCAGTACTTC. This encodes CASSPGGQTLYEQYF.

In the case of this clone: The sample contains more than one DNA sequence encoding this CDR3. This sequence joins TRBV5-4 and TRBJ2-1; TRBD2 is a possible D gene (6 bases). Germline loops: CDR1 SGHNT, CDR2 YYREEE (reference sequence). Trimming left V 4 bases short and J 10 bases short, with 12 bases between. The length of the CDR3 is 12 residues. CDR3 region: CASSLSGGEQFF. CDR3 DNA sequence: TGTGCCAGCAGCCTGAGTGGGGGGGAGCAGTTCTTC.

V and J are TRBV5-4 and TRBJ1-2, with 9 bases lining up with TRBD1. This CDR3 comprises 16 residues. The J segment lost 5 bases and the V segment lost 0 bases, leaving 8 bases of the junction unmatched. The germline V gene encodes CDR1 SGHNT and CDR2 YYREEE (reference sequence). The CDR3 bases are TGTGCCAGCAGCTTGGTCGGGACAGGGTTCGGGTATGGCTACACCTTC. Residues: CASSLVGTGFGYGYTF.

The chain links TRBV7-9 to TRBJ2-7; D might be TRBD1 (6 bases). Germline V gives CDR1 SEHNR, CDR2 FQNEAQ (reference sequence). The CDR3 covers 15 residues. Trimming removed 1 base from V and 2 bases from J, with 12 bases in between. The CDR3 reads CASSLEGQGPYEQYF. The CDR3 bases are TGTGCCAGCAGCTTAGAAGGGCAGGGGCCCTACGAGCAGTACTTC.

The chain has TRBV12-5 and TRBJ1-1; a weak D match, TRBD1 (5 bases). V lost 5 bases and J 3 bases, leaving 16 bases between the germline ends. In germline, CDR1 is LGHNT, CDR2 FRNRAP. The CDR3 consists of 15 residues. Written as DNA, the CDR3 is TGTGCTAGTGGTCCTAGGACAACCGTGGACACTGAAGCTTTCTTT. Its protein product is CASGPRTTVDTEAFF.

This rearrangement joins TRBV19 to TRBJ1-1; 7 nucleotides match TRBD1. This CDR3 has 19 amino acids. Trimming cost V 6 bases and J 0 bases; bases outside gene matches: 19. Germline loops: CDR1 LNHDA, CDR2 SQIVND (reference sequence). The CDR3 bases are TGTGCCAGTAGCATGGGGGGGACAGAAAGGGTTCGGATGAACACTGAAGCTTTCTTT. Residues: CASSMGGTERVRMNTEAFF. Together with reference TRBV19 and TRBJ1-1, the CDR3 gives the full variable domain: DGGITQSPKYLFRKEGQNVTLSCEQNLNHDAMYWYRQDPGQGLRLIYYSQIVNDFQKGDIAEGYSVSREKKESFPLTVTSAQKNPTAFYLCASSMGGTERVRMNTEAFFGQGTRLTVV.